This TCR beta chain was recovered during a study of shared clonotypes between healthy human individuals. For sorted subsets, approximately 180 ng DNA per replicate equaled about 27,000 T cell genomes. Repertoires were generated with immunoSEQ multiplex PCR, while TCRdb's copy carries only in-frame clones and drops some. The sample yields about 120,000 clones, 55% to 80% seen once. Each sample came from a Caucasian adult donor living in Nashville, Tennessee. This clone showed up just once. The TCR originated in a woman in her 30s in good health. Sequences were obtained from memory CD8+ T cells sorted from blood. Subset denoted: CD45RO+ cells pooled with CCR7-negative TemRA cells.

The CDR3 sequence: CASSLGWGAGTDTQYF. CDR3 nucleotides: TGCGCCAGCAGCCTCGGCTGGGGGGCCGGCACAGATACGCAGTATTTT. The V gene is TRBV5-1, the J gene TRBJ2-3; D could derive from TRBD1 or TRBD2 (6 bases each). V lost 4 bases to trimming and J lost 1 base, with 16 bases between them. CDR1 and CDR2 from the germline V gene are SGHRS and YFSETQ. The CDR3 length is 16 residues.